Shown below are 27 T cell receptor beta chains from a single sample sequenced in a study of blood T cell repertoires in COVID-19. The table came from immunoSEQ multiplex PCR; TCRdb's copy has only in-frame clones and leaves some out. The sample holds 200,000 to 300,000 clones; 70% to 90% are singletons and the top ten take under 5%. Sequenced input: peripheral blood. These receptors all stem from a man over 45 with acute or convalescent COVID-19.

V usage is TRBV11-3 and J usage is TRBJ2-1, with 14 bases fitting TRBD2. This CDR3 is built from 16 residues. Germline values: CDR1 SGHNT, CDR2 YENEEA. J lost 8 bases, V lost 5 bases, and 8 bases had no gene match. CDR3 in DNA: TGTGCCAGCAGCCCGAGACTAGCGGGAGGGCTCGATGAGCAGTTCTTC. Its translation: CASSPRLAGGLDEQFF.

The CDR3 is CALGSGEKLFF. CDR3 in DNA: TGTGCCCTCGGGTCTGGAGAAAAACTGTTTTTT. This chain uses TRBV2 with TRBJ1-4; D remains ambiguous. The V end lost 11 bases, the J end lost 8 bases, and 12 bases lay between the germline ends. The germline V gene encodes CDR1 SNHLY and CDR2 FYNNEI. This CDR3 has 11 amino acids.

The chain uses TRBV2 and TRBJ2-1; perhaps TRBD2 as D (5 bases). V lost 1 base, J lost 10 bases, and 5 bases lay in between. Looked up from germline, CDR1 is SNHLY and CDR2 is FYNNEI. The CDR3 extends over 11 amino acids. The CDR3, as DNA: TGTGCCAGCAGTGAAGGGGAGGAGCAGTTCTTC. Its protein is CASSEGEEQFF. Combining the CDR3 with reference TRBV2 and TRBJ2-1 gives the whole variable domain EPEVTQTPSHQVTQMGQEVILRCVPISNHLYFYWYRQILGQKVEFLVSFYNNEISEKSEIFDDQFSVERPDGSNFTLKIRSTKLEDSAMYFCASSEGEEQFFGPGTRLTVL.

This sequence joins TRBV4-1 and TRBJ2-7, with 7 bases identical to TRBD1. The trim removed 4 bases at V and 5 bases at J, leaving 11 bases unmatched. CDR3 length: 15 residues. Germline V gives CDR1 MGHRA, CDR2 YSYEKL. CDR3 nucleotide sequence: TGCGCCAGCAGCCCCGGCGACAGGGTCTTTGACGAGCAGTACTTC. It translates to CASSPGDRVFDEQYF.

The chain has TRBV5-1 and TRBJ2-1, with TRBD2 matching 10 bases. The CDR3 consists of 17 residues. Trimming removed 0 bases from V and 5 bases from J; junction bases left unmatched: 8. CDR1 and CDR2 from the germline V gene are SGHRS and YFSETQ. The CDR3 sequence: CASSLARLAGVDNEQFF. In DNA form, the CDR3 reads TGCGCCAGCAGCTTGGCCCGCCTAGCGGGAGTGGACAATGAGCAGTTCTTC.

This sequence joins TRBV2 and TRBJ2-7; 7 bases match TRBD2. The CDR3 sequence is 11 residues long. Germline CDR1 is SNHLY and CDR2 is FYNNEI. This chain's CDR3 is CAGGTTYEQYF. CDR3 nucleotides: TGTGCAGGCGGGACTACCTACGAGCAGTACTTC. Based on the CDR3 plus reference TRBV2 and TRBJ2-7, the full variable domain is EPEVTQTPSHQVTQMGQEVILRCVPISNHLYFYWYRQILGQKVEFLVSFYNNEISEKSEIFDDQFSVERPDGSNFTLKIRSTKLEDSAMYFCAGGTTYEQYFGPGTRLTVT.

CDR3 nucleotide sequence: TGTGCCAGCAGTCAGGAAAACTATGGCTACACCTTC. It yields the protein CASSQENYGYTF. V is TRBV12-3 or TRBV12-4 and J is TRBJ1-2; D not resolved. V lost 5 bases, J lost 2 bases, and 6 bases lay in between. CDR3 length: 12 residues.

J is TRBJ2-3 and V is TRBV10-3; TRBD2 aligns across 9 bases. The CDR3 spans 17 residues. CDR1 is ENHRY and CDR2 is SYGVKD in the germline V gene. Losses at the gene ends were 0 bases for V and 2 bases for J; bases not matched to a gene: 6. As DNA, the CDR3 is TGTGCCATCAGTGAGTCCCAAGCGGGAGGTTACACAGATACGCAGTATTTT. This codes for CAISESQAGGYTDTQYF.

V is TRBV7-9 and J is TRBJ2-3; TRBD2 agrees at 12 bases. The germline V gene has CDR1 SEHNR and CDR2 FQNEAQ (reference sequence). This CDR3 is built from 16 residues. Germline trimming cut 1 base from V and 4 bases from J; bases unmatched to any gene: 3. The CDR3 sequence: CASSLGASGRADTQYF. CDR3 DNA sequence: TGTGCCAGCAGCTTAGGGGCTAGCGGGAGGGCAGATACGCAGTATTTT.

The V and J genes are TRBV7-8 and TRBJ2-1; D may be TRBD2 (6 bases). Trimming pared 5 bases from V and 5 bases from J, leaving 16 bases between. CDR1 and CDR2 from the germline V gene are SGHVS and FQNEAQ. The CDR3 runs 15 residues. Here the CDR3 reads CASSGPAGAHNEQFF. The CDR3 DNA sequence: TGTGCCAGCAGCGGGCCAGCGGGCGCTCACAATGAGCAGTTCTTC. Together with reference TRBV7-8 and TRBJ2-1, the CDR3 gives the full variable domain: GAGVSQSPRYKVAKRGQDVALRCDPISGHVSLFWYQQALGQGPEFLTYFQNEAQLDKSGLPSDRFFAERPEGSVSTLKIQRTQQEDSAVYLCASSGPAGAHNEQFFGPGTRLTVL.

CDR3 DNA sequence: TGTGCCAGCAGAAATCAGGGTAACACTGAAGCTTTCTTT. It specifies CASRNQGNTEAFF. The chain is built from TRBV27 and TRBJ1-1; D perhaps matches TRBD1 (5 bases). Trimming pared 6 bases from V and 2 bases from J, leaving 10 bases between. This CDR3 region has 13 residues. Germline V gene data show CDR1 as MNHEY and CDR2 as SMNVEV (reference sequence).

The rearrangement links TRBV5-1 to TRBJ2-1; 13 positions agree with TRBD2. Unmatched junction bases numbered 10, after V lost 4 bases and J lost 12 bases. CDR3 length equals 15 residues. CDR1 SGHRS and CDR2 YFSETQ come from the germline V gene. The CDR3 region is CASSLGTSGVARQFF. In DNA, the CDR3 is TGCGCCAGCAGCCTCGGGACTAGCGGGGTGGCAAGGCAGTTCTTC.

CDR3 in amino acids: CATARGGAGYGYTF. For the CDR3, the DNA is TGTGCCACCGCGCGGGGGGGCGCAGGTTATGGCTACACCTTC. This chain joins TRBV19 and TRBJ1-2; tentative D call: TRBD1 (6 bases). Germline assignment: CDR1 LNHDA and CDR2 SQIVND (reference sequence). Between the trimmed V and J ends, which lost 10 bases and 5 bases, there was a span of 20 bases. CDR3 length equals 14 residues. The full variable domain, completed using reference TRBV19 and TRBJ1-2, is DGGITQSPKYLFRKEGQNVTLSCEQNLNHDAMYWYRQDPGQGLRLIYYSQIVNDFQKGDIAEGYSVSREKKESFPLTVTSAQKNPTAFYLCATARGGAGYGYTFGSGTRLTVV.

The J gene is TRBJ2-1, the V gene TRBV4-2; 9 bases agree with TRBD2. Trimming removed 3 bases from V and 0 bases from J; junction bases left unmatched: 3. The CDR3 is 16 amino acids. The germline CDR1 and CDR2 sequences are LGHNA and YNFKEQ. The CDR3 protein is CASSQGRGGSYNEQFF. The CDR3 region has the DNA TGTGCCAGCAGCCAGGGGCGGGGGGGCTCCTACAATGAGCAGTTCTTC.

The CDR3 spells CASSLSTGTNSGNTIYF. The CDR3 DNA follows: TGTGCCAGCAGTTTATCCACCGGGACAAACTCTGGAAACACCATATATTTT. This chain uses TRBV27 with TRBJ1-3, with D maybe TRBD1 (6 bases). Germline CDR1 is MNHEY and CDR2 is SMNVEV (reference sequence). The CDR3 sequence is 17 residues long. Trimming removed 0 bases at V and 0 bases at J, with 12 bases between.

In its sample, this clone was seen once. The chain uses TRBV9 and TRBJ1-3, with D tentatively TRBD1 (6 bases). Trimming removed 0 bases at V and 0 bases at J, with 22 bases between. There are 20 residues in the CDR3. Germline CDR1 and CDR2: SGDLS and YYNGEE. The chain's CDR3 is CASSVGGLQAGDLSGNTIYF. CDR3 DNA: TGTGCCAGCAGCGTAGGAGGCCTGCAAGCAGGGGATCTCTCTGGAAACACCATATATTTT.

V and J are TRBV6-1 and TRBJ2-7, with 7 positions matching TRBD1. The trim removed 4 bases at V and 2 bases at J, leaving 11 bases unmatched. Germline CDR1 and CDR2: MNHNS and SASEGT. The CDR3 loop spans 16 amino acids. The CDR3 reads CASSAARDRRTYEQYF. The CDR3 DNA sequence: TGTGCCAGCAGTGCAGCACGGGACAGAAGGACCTACGAGCAGTACTTC.

The chain carries TRBV7-2 and TRBJ1-5; D is uncertain. CDR1 and CDR2 (germline): SGHTA, FQGNSA. V lost 1 base, J lost 0 bases, and 7 bases lay in between. The CDR3 spans 15 residues. The CDR3 sequence is CASSLVEGSNQPQHF. The CDR3 nucleotides read TGTGCCAGCAGCTTAGTAGAGGGTAGCAATCAGCCCCAGCATTTT.

V usage is TRBV6-5 and J usage is TRBJ2-1; 10 bases align to TRBD1. Germline trimming cut 10 bases from V and 0 bases from J; bases unmatched to any gene: 3. Germline CDR1 is MNHEY and CDR2 is SVGAGI. This CDR3 region has 14 residues. The DNA of the CDR3 is TGTGCCACCAGGACAGGGGGCTCCTACAATGAGCAGTTCTTC. This translates into CATRTGGSYNEQFF.

This chain connects TRBV4-1 to TRBJ1-1; 8 bases line up with TRBD1. Germline trimming cut 0 bases from V and 0 bases from J; bases unmatched to any gene: 6. The CDR3 is 17 residues long. The V gene's germline CDR1 is MGHRA and CDR2 YSYEKL. Here the CDR3 DNA reads TGCGCCAGCAGCCAAGATGTGCAGGGGGCCATGAACACTGAAGCTTTCTTT. Translation: CASSQDVQGAMNTEAFF.

V usage is TRBV28 and J usage is TRBJ2-5; 8 nucleotides line up with TRBD2. With V trimmed by 5 bases and J by 2 bases, 10 bases remained unmatched. This CDR3 contains 16 residues. The germline gives CDR1 MDHEN, CDR2 SYDVKM. The DNA of the CDR3 is TGTGCCAGCAGTCCCCCCGCGGGAGGCTCGCAAGAGACCCAGTACTTC. It specifies CASSPPAGGSQETQYF.

The chain carries TRBV11-3 and TRBJ2-1; 13 bases line up with TRBD2. This CDR3 contains 15 residues. Germline CDR1 SGHNT, CDR2 YENEEA. V lost 5 bases to trimming and J lost 9 bases; unmatched junction nucleotides: 7. CDR3 bases: TGTGCCAGCAGCGCACTAGCGGGAGGGCCGGGTGAGCAGTTCTTC. It yields the protein CASSALAGGPGEQFF.

CDR3 nucleotides: TGCAGCGTGTTAGTACAGGGCTACGAGCAGTACTTC. This gives the protein CSVLVQGYEQYF. V and J are TRBV29-1 and TRBJ2-7; D is possibly TRBD1 (6 bases). The germline gives CDR1 SQVTM, CDR2 ANQGSEA. V was shortened by 6 bases and J by 3 bases, with 12 bases between the two germline ends. This CDR3 is 12 amino acids long.

With respect to this clone: One end of the junction does not line up with germline, which may come from a read error. The chain links TRBV7-7 to TRBJ2-5; 8 bases align to TRBD1. The CDR3 has 16 amino acids. Germline loops: CDR1 SSHAT, CDR2 FNYEAQ (reference sequence). The CDR3 coding sequence is TGTGCTAGCAGCTTAGGGGGACAGGTTGGACAAGAGACCCAGTACTTC. It is translated as CASSLGGQVGQETQYF.

This chain joins TRBV19 and TRBJ2-2; 8 bases are shared with TRBD1. J lost 5 bases, V lost 5 bases, and 4 bases had no gene match. Looked up from germline, CDR1 is LNHDA and CDR2 is SQIVND (reference sequence). The CDR3 consists of 14 residues. The CDR3 loop reads CASSARGLTGELFF. The CDR3 coding sequence is TGTGCCAGTAGTGCCAGGGGGCTGACCGGGGAGCTGTTTTTT.

This chain links TRBV24-1 with TRBJ1-5, with 10 bases fitting TRBD1. CDR1 is KGHDR and CDR2 is SFDVKD in the germline V gene. The CDR3 contains 15 residues. With V trimmed by 4 bases and J by 4 bases, 3 bases remained unmatched. CDR3 sequence (DNA): TGTGCCACCAGTGAGAGGACAGGGGGAAATCAGCCCCAGCATTTT. Translating gives CATSERTGGNQPQHF.

Only one count was recorded for this clone. The chain has TRBV7-2 and TRBJ1-1, with D possibly matching TRBD1 (5 bases). Trimming pared 5 bases from V and 1 base from J, leaving 11 bases between. CDR3 length: 14 amino acids. Germline CDR1 is SGHTA and CDR2 is FQGNSA. DNA for the CDR3: TGTGCCAGCAGCCCCGGGACTGCGAACACTGAAGCTTTCTTT. Protein product: CASSPGTANTEAFF.